The 3 T cell receptor beta chains presented below share a single source sample, sequenced in a study of blood T cells in healthy people across ages. Then a second PCR, running about 6 to 12 cycles, was carried out with a sample-barcoded 5' primer and a J-beta primer mix. TCRdb processed the 5' RACE reads anew with MiXCR; each CDR3 protein has one entry. The table includes around 870,000 distinct CDR3 sequences, under 30% detected once. Sequencing was carried out using blood. Source of these receptors: a woman of 80 years or more in good health.

This clonotype was recorded many times. The gene calls are TRBV7-2 and TRBJ2-5; the D gene is possibly TRBD2 (7 bases). CDR3 size: 16 residues. Trimming cost V 6 bases and J 5 bases, with 22 bases left between them. Germline CDR1 reads SGHTA; CDR2 reads FQGNSA. The CDR3 DNA sequence: TGTGCCAGCAGTCCGCAGCGGGGACACTCCGGGGAGACCCAGTACTTC. Amino acid sequence: CASSPQRGHSGETQYF.

This clonotype has more than one count but fewer than ten. This could be a read error, since a much larger clone is one nucleotide away. J is TRBJ2-5 and V is TRBV12-3 or TRBV12-4, with D uncertain. This CDR3 has 14 amino acids. CDR3 nucleotides: TGTGCCAGCAGTTTAGGAGGACGGAGAGAGGCCCAGTACTTC. Protein: CASSLGGRREAQYF.

This clonotype was observed at least ten times. Sequence at one end of the junction differs from germline and may be a read error. The chain couples TRBV7-7 to TRBJ2-1, with 7 bases aligning to TRBD2. This CDR3 has 14 amino acids. The germline CDR1 and CDR2 sequences are SSHAT and FNYEAQ (reference sequence). This chain's CDR3 is CASSRGAGSNEQFF. The CDR3 DNA reads TGTGCTAGCAGCCGCGGAGCGGGGTCAAATGAGCAGTTCTTC.